This T cell receptor (beta chain) was sequenced during a study of vaccination and CD4 T cells after COVID-19. The Oncomine TCR Beta short-read assay sequenced DNA from cultured CD4+ T cells. Each CDR3 protein gets one entry after TCRdb re-called the PCR reads with MiXCR. The sample contains approximately 12,000 distinct CDR3 sequences, around 56% of which appear only once. Treatment meaning: approximately 9-day PBMC culture with coronavirus spike peptide pools or control peptides (ViraFEST assay). This clonotype has more than one count but fewer than ten. Its antigen is currently unknown. Germline V gene sequence: CDR1 WNHNN, CDR2 SYGVQD (reference sequence). V gave up 7 bases and J gave up 0 bases, with 13 bases separating them. The CDR3 length is 14 residues.

Material: CD4+ T cells from blood, cultured in vitro. This clonotype was sampled from a human donor who had recovered from COVID-19. The chain combines TRBV10-1 with TRBJ2-7; no clear D. The CDR3 loop reads CASIPTQSSYEQYF. For the CDR3, the DNA is TGCGCCAGCATTCCTACACAGAGCTCCTACGAGCAGTACTTC.